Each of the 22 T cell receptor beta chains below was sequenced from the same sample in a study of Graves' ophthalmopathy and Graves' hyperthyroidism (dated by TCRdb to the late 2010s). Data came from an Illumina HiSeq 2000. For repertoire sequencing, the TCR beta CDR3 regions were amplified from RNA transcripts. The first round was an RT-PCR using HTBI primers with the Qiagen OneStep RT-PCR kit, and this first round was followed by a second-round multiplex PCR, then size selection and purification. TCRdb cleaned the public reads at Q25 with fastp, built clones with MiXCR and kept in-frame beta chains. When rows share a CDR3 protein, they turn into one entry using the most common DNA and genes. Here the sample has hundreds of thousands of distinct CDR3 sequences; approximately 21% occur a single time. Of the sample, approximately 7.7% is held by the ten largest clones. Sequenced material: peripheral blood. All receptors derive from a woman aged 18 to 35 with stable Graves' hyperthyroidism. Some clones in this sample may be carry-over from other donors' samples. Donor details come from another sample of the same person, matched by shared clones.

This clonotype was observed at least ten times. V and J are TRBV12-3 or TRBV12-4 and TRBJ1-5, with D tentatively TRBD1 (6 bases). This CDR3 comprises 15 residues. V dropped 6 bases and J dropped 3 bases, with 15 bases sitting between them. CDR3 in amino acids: CASSLGQSDNQPQHF. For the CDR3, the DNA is TGTGCCAGCAGCCTAGGACAGTCGGACAATCAGCCCCAGCATTTT.

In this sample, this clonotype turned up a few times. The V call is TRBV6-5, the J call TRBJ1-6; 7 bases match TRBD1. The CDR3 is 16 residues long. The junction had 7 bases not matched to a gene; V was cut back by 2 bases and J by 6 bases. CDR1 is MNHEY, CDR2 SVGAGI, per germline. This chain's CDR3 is CASSYRNRGLNSPLHF. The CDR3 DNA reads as TGTGCCAGCAGTTACCGGAACAGGGGACTTAATTCACCCCTCCACTTT.

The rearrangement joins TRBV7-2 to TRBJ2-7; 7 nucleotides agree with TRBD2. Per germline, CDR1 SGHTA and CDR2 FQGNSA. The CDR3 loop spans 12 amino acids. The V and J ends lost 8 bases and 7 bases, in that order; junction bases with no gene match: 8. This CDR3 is CASAPGGAEQYF. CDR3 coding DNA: TGTGCCAGCGCTCCGGGGGGTGCGGAGCAGTACTTC.

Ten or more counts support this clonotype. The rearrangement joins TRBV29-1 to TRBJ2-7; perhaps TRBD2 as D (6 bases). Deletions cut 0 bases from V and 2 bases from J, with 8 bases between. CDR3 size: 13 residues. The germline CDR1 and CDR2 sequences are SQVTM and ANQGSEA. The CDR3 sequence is CSVEESSAYEQYF. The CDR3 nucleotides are TGCAGCGTTGAAGAATCTAGCGCCTACGAGCAGTACTTC.

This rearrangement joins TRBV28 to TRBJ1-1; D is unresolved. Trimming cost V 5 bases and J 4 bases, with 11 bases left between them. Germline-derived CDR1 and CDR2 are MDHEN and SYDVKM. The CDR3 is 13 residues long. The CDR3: CASSHADSTEAFF. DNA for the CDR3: TGTGCCAGCAGTCACGCCGATAGCACTGAAGCTTTCTTT. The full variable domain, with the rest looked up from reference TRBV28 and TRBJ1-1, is DVKVTQSSRYLVKRTGEKVFLECVQDMDHENMFWYRQDPGLGLRLIYFSYDVKMKEKGDIPEGYSVSREKKERFSLILESASTNQTSMYLCASSHADSTEAFFGQGTRLTVV.

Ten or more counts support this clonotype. In nucleotides, the CDR3 is TGTGCCAGCAGTTTGGTAGGGGCAGGAGGCTCTGGAAACACCATATATTTT. Its protein is CASSLVGAGGSGNTIYF. This chain connects TRBV27 to TRBJ1-3; D is perhaps TRBD1 (5 bases). V was pared by 3 bases and J by 0 bases, with 15 bases between. This CDR3 is 17 amino acids long. The germline gives CDR1 MNHEY, CDR2 SMNVEV (reference sequence).

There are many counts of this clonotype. The CDR3 sequence is CASSQEGVIQYF. CDR3 DNA: TGTGCCAGCAGCCAAGAGGGAGTAATTCAGTACTTC. This chain uses TRBV3-1 with TRBJ2-4; TRBD2 is a possible D gene (5 bases). CDR3 length equals 12 residues. Germline CDR1 reads LGHDT; CDR2 reads YNNKEL (reference sequence). V was clipped by 0 bases and J by 10 bases, with 7 bases between them.

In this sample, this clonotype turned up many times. CDR3 region: CASSLAGGENYGYTF. CDR3 DNA: TGTGCCAGCAGCTTAGCGGGAGGGGAGAACTATGGCTACACCTTC. J is TRBJ1-2 and V is TRBV7-2, with a tentative D call TRBD1 (5 bases). Germline V gene data show CDR1 as SGHTA and CDR2 as FQGNSA. The CDR3 has 15 residues. The V and J ends lost 0 bases and 2 bases respectively, with 10 bases between them.

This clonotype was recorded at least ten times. The CDR3 sequence: CASSQELAVSVSYEQYF. The DNA of the CDR3 is TGTGCCAGCAGCCAGGAACTAGCGGTTAGCGTCTCCTACGAGCAGTACTTC. The genes are TRBV4-2 and TRBJ2-7; 8 nucleotides match TRBD2. Germline CDR1 and CDR2: LGHNA and YNFKEQ. This CDR3 spans 17 amino acids. After removal of 3 bases from V and 0 bases from J, the junction contained 10 bases not matched to a gene.

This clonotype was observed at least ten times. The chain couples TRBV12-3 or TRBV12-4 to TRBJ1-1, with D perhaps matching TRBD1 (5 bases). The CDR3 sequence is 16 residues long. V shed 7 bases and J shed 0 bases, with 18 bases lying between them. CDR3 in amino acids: CASTPFPGLMNTEAFF. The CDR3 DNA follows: TGTGCCAGCACTCCCTTCCCGGGGCTTATGAACACTGAAGCTTTCTTT.

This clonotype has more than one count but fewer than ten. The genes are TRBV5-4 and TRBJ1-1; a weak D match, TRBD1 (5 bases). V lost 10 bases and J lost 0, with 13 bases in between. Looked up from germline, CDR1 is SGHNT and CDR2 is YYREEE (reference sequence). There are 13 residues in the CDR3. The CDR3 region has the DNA TGTGCCGTACGACAGAGTTTGAACACTGAAGCTTTCTTT. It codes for CAVRQSLNTEAFF.

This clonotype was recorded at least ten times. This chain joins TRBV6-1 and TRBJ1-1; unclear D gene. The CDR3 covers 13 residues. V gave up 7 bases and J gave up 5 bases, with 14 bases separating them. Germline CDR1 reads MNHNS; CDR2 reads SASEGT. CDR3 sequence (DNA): TGTGCCAGCACCAACCACCTGGATACTGAAGCTTTCTTT. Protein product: CASTNHLDTEAFF.

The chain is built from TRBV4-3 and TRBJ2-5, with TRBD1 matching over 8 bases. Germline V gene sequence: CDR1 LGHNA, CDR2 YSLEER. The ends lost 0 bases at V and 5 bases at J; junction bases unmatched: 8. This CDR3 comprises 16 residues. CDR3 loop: CASSQDWQGAWETQYF. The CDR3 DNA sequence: TGCGCCAGCAGCCAAGATTGGCAGGGGGCGTGGGAGACCCAGTACTTC.

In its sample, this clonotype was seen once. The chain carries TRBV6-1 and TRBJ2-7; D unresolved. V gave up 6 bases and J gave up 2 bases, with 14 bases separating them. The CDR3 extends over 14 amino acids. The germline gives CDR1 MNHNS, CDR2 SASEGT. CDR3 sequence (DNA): TGTGCCAGCAGACCGCCCACGAATCCCTACGAGCAGTACTTC. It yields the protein CASRPPTNPYEQYF.

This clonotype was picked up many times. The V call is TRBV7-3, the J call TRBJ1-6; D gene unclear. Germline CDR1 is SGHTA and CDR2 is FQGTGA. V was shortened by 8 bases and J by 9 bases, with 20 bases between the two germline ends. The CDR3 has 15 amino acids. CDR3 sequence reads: CASARRTDGISPLHF. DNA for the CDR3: TGTGCCAGCGCTCGACGGACGGACGGGATTTCACCCCTCCACTTT.

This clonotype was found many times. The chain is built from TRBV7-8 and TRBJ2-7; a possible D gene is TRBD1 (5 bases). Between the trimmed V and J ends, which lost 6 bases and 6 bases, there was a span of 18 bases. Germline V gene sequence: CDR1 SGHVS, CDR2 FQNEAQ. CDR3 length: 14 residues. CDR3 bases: TGTGCCAGCAGTAAAGGTGCCCAAACAGGCGAGCAGTACTTC. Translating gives CASSKGAQTGEQYF.

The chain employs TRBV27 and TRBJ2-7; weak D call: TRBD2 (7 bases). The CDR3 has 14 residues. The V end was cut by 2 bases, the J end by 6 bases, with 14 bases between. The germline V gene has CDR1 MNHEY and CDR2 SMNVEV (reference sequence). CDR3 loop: CASSLGGAGLEQYF. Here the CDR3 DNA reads TGTGCCAGCAGTTTAGGGGGGGCAGGTCTCGAGCAGTACTTC.

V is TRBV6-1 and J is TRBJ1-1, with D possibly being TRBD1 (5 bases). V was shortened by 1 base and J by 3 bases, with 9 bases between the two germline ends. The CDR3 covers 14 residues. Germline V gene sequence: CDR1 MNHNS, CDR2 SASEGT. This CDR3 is CASSEGGDDTEAFF. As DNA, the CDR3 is TGTGCCAGCAGTGAAGGAGGGGACGACACTGAAGCTTTCTTT.

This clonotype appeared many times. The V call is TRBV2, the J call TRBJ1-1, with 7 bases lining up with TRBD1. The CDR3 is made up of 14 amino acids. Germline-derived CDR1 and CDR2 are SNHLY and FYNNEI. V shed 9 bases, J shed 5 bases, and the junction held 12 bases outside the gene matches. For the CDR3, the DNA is TGTGCCAGGAGGGGGCAGGCAGTTGTAACTGAAGCTTTCTTT. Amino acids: CARRGQAVVTEAFF. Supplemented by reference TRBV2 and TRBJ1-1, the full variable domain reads EPEVTQTPSHQVTQMGQEVILRCVPISNHLYFYWYRQILGQKVEFLVSFYNNEISEKSEIFDDQFSVERPDGSNFTLKIRSTKLEDSAMYFCARRGQAVVTEAFFGQGTRLTVV.

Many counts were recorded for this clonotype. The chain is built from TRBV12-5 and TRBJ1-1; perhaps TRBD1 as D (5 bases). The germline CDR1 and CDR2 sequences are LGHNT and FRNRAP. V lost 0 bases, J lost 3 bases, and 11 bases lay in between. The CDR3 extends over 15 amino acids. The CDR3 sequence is CASGLVSVGDTEAFF. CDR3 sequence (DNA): TGTGCTAGTGGTTTGGTCTCGGTAGGGGACACTGAAGCTTTCTTT.

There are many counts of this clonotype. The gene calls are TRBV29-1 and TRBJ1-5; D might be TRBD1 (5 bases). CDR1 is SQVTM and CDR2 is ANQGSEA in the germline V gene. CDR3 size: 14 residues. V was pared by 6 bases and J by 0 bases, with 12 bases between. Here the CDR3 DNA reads TGCAGCGTGGCCACGGGGGGTAGCAATCAGCCCCAGCATTTT. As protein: CSVATGGSNQPQHF.

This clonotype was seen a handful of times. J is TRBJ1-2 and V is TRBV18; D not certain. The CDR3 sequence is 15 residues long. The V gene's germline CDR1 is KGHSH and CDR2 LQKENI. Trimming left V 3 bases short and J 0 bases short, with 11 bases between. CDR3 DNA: TGTGCCAGCTCACCTCCGGGCCCAGCTAACTATGGCTACACCTTC. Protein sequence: CASSPPGPANYGYTF.